The rows below give T cell receptor beta chains drawn from one sample of a study of T cell repertoires in cytomegalovirus infection. TCRdb processed the reads anew with MiXCR; each CDR3 protein has one entry. This table holds roughly 310,000 distinct CDR3 sequences, about a sixth found once. The sequenced sample consisted of PBMCs. These receptors were obtained from a human donor in good health (CMV status not recorded). Some clones in this sample may be carry-over from other donors' samples. CDR3s include the opening cysteine and the closing phenylalanine or tryptophan. The order of the fields is J gene, V gene, clone size, D gene, CDR3 DNA, CDR3 protein. D genes are given only for firm matches. Clone size, where shown, is once, few, many, or a class for clones that have expanded.

TRBJ2-3,TRBV19,.,TRBD1,TGTGCCAGTAAAGGGGGCACCACAGATACGCAGTATTTT,CASKGGTTDTQYF
TRBJ2-5,TRBV12-3/TRBV12-4,few,.,TGTGCCAGCAGTTCTGCCAGAGCGGGGACCCAGTACTTC,CASSSARAGTQYF
TRBJ2-5,TRBV5-4,few,TRBD1,TGTGCCAGCAGCTTACAGGGGGCGCTTGAGACCCAGTACTTC,CASSLQGALETQYF
TRBJ1-1,TRBV2,.,.,TGTGCCAGCAGTGAACTGGGCAGGGGTGAAGCTTTCTTT,CASSELGRGEAFF
TRBJ2-2,TRBV11-1,few,TRBD1,TGTGCCAGCAGTTATGGACAGGCGAACACCGGGGAGCTGTTTTTT,CASSYGQANTGELFF
TRBJ2-7,TRBV6-1,few,.,TGTGCCAGCAGTGTGACAGCCCAAGAGTACGAGCAGTACTTC,CASSVTAQEYEQYF
TRBJ2-2,TRBV12-3/TRBV12-4,many,.,TGTGCCAGCACCCCTTTCCCCGGGGAGCTGTTTTTT,CASTPFPGELFF
TRBJ2-5,TRBV12-3/TRBV12-4,many,.,TGTGCCAGCAGTTTTGTATGGGGCCCCGGGGAGACCCAGTACTTC,CASSFVWGPGETQYF
TRBJ2-3,TRBV15,.,.,TGTGCCACCAGCAGAGGACTAGGGGGTGTTCGCGTGGGCACAGATACGCAGTATTTT,CATSRGLGGVRVGTDTQYF
TRBJ1-2,TRBV5-5,few,TRBD1,TGTGCCAGCAGCTTGGGACAGGGTTCTTTCTATGGCTACACCTTC,CASSLGQGSFYGYTF
TRBJ2-4,TRBV7-8,.,TRBD2,TGTGCCAGCAGCTTCAGCGGGGGGATCCCGAGACCGGGACTCAAAAACATTCAGTACTTC,CASSFSGGIPRPGLKNIQYF
TRBJ2-2,TRBV7-2,many,TRBD2,TGTGCCAGCAGCTTACCAGCGGGGGGGCCGAACACCGGGGAGCTGTTTTTT,CASSLPAGGPNTGELFF
TRBJ2-6,TRBV4-1,many,TRBD1,TGCGCCAGCAGCCAAGATCAGACAGGGTTGTACGGGGCCAACGTCCTGACTTTC,CASSQDQTGLYGANVLTF
TRBJ1-4,TRBV7-6,.,.,TGTGCCAGCAGCTCCCTCGGCGGGGGAGCAACTAATGAAAAACTGTTTTTT,CASSSLGGGATNEKLFF
TRBJ2-1,TRBV28,few,.,TGTGCCAGCAAGATGGGCCCCAGGACGGTCTACAATGAGCAGTTCTTC,CASKMGPRTVYNEQFF
TRBJ1-1,TRBV6-2/TRBV6-3,many,.,TGTGCCAGCAGTATCAGGGGCGGAATGAACACTGAAGCTTTCTTT,CASSIRGGMNTEAFF
TRBJ1-1,TRBV4-1,few,.,TGCGCCAGCAGCCAAGAGGCCCAGGGGAGACAAGCTTTCTTT,CASSQEAQGRQAFF
TRBJ2-1,TRBV18,few,.,TGTGCCAGCTCACACGGAGGCCTCCGAAGCAATGAGCAGTTCTTC,CASSHGGLRSNEQFF
TRBJ2-1,TRBV15,.,TRBD2,TGTGCCACCAGCAGGGGTCCCGGGACTAGCGGGGGGGCGGTTCGTAATGAGCAGTTCTTC,CATSRGPGTSGGAVRNEQFF
TRBJ2-2,TRBV7-2,many,TRBD1,TGTGCCAGCAGCTTAGCCGGGACAGTGAACACCGGGGAGCTGTTTTTT,CASSLAGTVNTGELFF
TRBJ1-2,TRBV6-1,many,.,TGTGCCAGCAGTGAAGCGTGGAACTCAGACAGTCACTATGGCTACACCTTC,CASSEAWNSDSHYGYTF
TRBJ2-3,TRBV5-1,.,.,TGCGCCAGCAGCTTGGTTAGGACTAGCACAGATACGCAGTATTTT,CASSLVRTSTDTQYF
TRBJ2-3,TRBV2,.,.,TGTGCCAGCAGTGAAGGCTTAGGGGAAAGCACAGATACGCAGTATTTT,CASSEGLGESTDTQYF
TRBJ1-5,TRBV28,few,.,TGTGCCAGCATCGGCGGCTATAGCAATCAGCCCCAGCATTTT,CASIGGYSNQPQHF
TRBJ2-7,TRBV5-6,many,.,TGTGCCAGCAGCTTGGAAGGGTCTAACGAGCAGTACTTC,CASSLEGSNEQYF
TRBJ2-7,TRBV20-1,.,.,TGCAGTGCCACTGACAGCTACCGAGGCTACGAGCAGTACTTC,CSATDSYRGYEQYF
TRBJ1-1,TRBV5-1,few,TRBD1,TGCGCCAGCAGCGAACCGACAGGGAACCCTGAAGCTTTCTTT,CASSEPTGNPEAFF
TRBJ1-2,TRBV4-2,many,.,TGTGCCAGCAGTCCCGGGACCTTAGGAGGTTATGGCTACACCTTC,CASSPGTLGGYGYTF
TRBJ1-1,TRBV15,few,TRBD1,TGTGCCACCAGCAGAGATTTCGGACAGGTTTTCTTT,CATSRDFGQVFF
TRBJ1-5,TRBV20-1,.,.,TGCAGTGCTAGTGGCGGGGGTGGACACAGCAATCAGCCCCAGCATTTT,CSASGGGGHSNQPQHF
TRBJ2-2,TRBV7-9,many,.,TGTGCCAGCAGTTCCCCCCTCCAGGCGACCAACACCGGGGAGCTGTTTTTT,CASSSPLQATNTGELFF
TRBJ1-5,TRBV7-2,many,.,TGTGCCAGCAGCTTCGCCGGTAGCAATCAGCCCCAGCATTTT,CASSFAGSNQPQHF
TRBJ1-4,TRBV5-5,few,.,TGTGCCAGCAGCTTGGTTTGGGGGACTAATGAAAAACTGTTTTTT,CASSLVWGTNEKLFF
TRBJ1-2,TRBV7-9,many,.,TGTGCCAGCAGCTTAGCCCTTTCCCACTATGGCTACACCTTC,CASSLALSHYGYTF
TRBJ2-4,TRBV3-1,.,.,TGTGCCAGCAGCCCCTGGGACAGCGGGGGAAACATTCAGTACTTC,CASSPWDSGGNIQYF
TRBJ2-1,TRBV4-3,.,.,TGCGCCAGCAGCCAAGATCCGGGCCGCCGCTACAATGAGCAGTTCTTC,CASSQDPGRRYNEQFF
TRBJ1-5,TRBV7-2,.,.,TGTGCCAGCAGCCAACGGGGTTATCAGCCCCAGCATTTT,CASSQRGYQPQHF
TRBJ1-2,TRBV12-5,.,TRBD1,TGTGCTAGTGGTTTGGTGACAGGGACCTCCGAAAACTATGGCTACACCTTC,CASGLVTGTSENYGYTF
TRBJ2-1,TRBV5-6,many,.,TGTGCCAGCAGCGACACACCGAACAATGAGCAGTTCTTC,CASSDTPNNEQFF
TRBJ1-2,TRBV6-2/TRBV6-3,few,.,TGTGCCAGCAGAGAGAGACAGTTCTATGGCTACACCTTC,CASRERQFYGYTF
TRBJ2-7,TRBV7-2,many,TRBD2,TGTGCCAGCAGCTTAGAGCGGGGGCCTCCCTACGAGCAGTACTTC,CASSLERGPPYEQYF
TRBJ2-1,TRBV7-2,many,TRBD2,TGTGCCAGCACCTCCGGGACTAGCCCTTACAATGAGCAGTTCTTC,CASTSGTSPYNEQFF
TRBJ2-2,TRBV14,few,.,TGTGCCAGCAGCCACTATCTCGGCGGGGAGCTGTTTTTT,CASSHYLGGELFF
TRBJ1-2,TRBV5-1,.,.,TGCGCCAGCAGCCCAGGGTCCCGGGTGCCCTACACCTTC,CASSPGSRVPYTF
TRBJ1-6,TRBV7-6,.,TRBD1,TGTGCCAGCAGCTTAGCCAGGACAGGGTACTCACCCCTCCACTTT,CASSLARTGYSPLHF
TRBJ2-6,TRBV20-1,.,.,TGCAGTGCTAGAGATGCCAGGGCCAACGTCCTGACTTTC,CSARDARANVLTF
TRBJ2-5,TRBV7-2,many,.,TGTGCCAGCAGCTTTTTGGGGGGCCAAGAGACCCAGTACTTC,CASSFLGGQETQYF
TRBJ2-1,TRBV6-1,many,.,TGTGCCAGCAGTGTCTACTCGGCGGACTCATTCAATGAGCAGTTCTTC,CASSVYSADSFNEQFF
TRBJ2-1,TRBV25-1,few,TRBD2,TGTGCCAGCAGTGACCCTAGCGGGGTATATAGCTCCTACAATGAGCAGTTCTTC,CASSDPSGVYSSYNEQFF
TRBJ2-7,TRBV12-3/TRBV12-4,few,TRBD1,TGTGCCAGCAGTACTTGGACAGGAGACTACGAGCAGTACTTC,CASSTWTGDYEQYF
TRBJ2-3,TRBV4-1,few,TRBD2,TGCGCCAGCAGCCCCTTTCCGGGACTAGCGGGGAACACAGATACGCAGTATTTT,CASSPFPGLAGNTDTQYF
TRBJ2-4,TRBV7-2,many,TRBD1,TGTGCCAGCAGCATGAGCCCCGGACAGGGAGTAGCCAAAAACATTCAGTACTTC,CASSMSPGQGVAKNIQYF
TRBJ1-5,TRBV6-1,.,.,TGTGCCAGCGGGGGGGGAGGACAGCCCCAGCATTTT,CASGGGGQPQHF